These T cell receptor beta chains were read from a single sample in a study of CD8 T cells in Susac syndrome. TCRdb analysed the immunoSEQ multiplex PCR reads with MiXCR anew, one entry per CDR3 protein. The sample lists over 150,000 distinct CDR3 sequences, 85% to 95% seen once, with roughly 0.098% in the top ten. The specimen sequenced was CD4+ T cells from PBMCs. All receptors come from a human donor with multiple sclerosis. CDR3s include the opening cysteine and the closing phenylalanine or tryptophan. Each record gives: CDR3 length, clone size, J gene, D gene, V gene, CDR3 DNA, CDR3 protein. D genes are given only for firm matches. Clone size is not always given. Where it is, it says once, few, many or a class for expanded clones.

13,NA,TRBJ2-2,NA,TRBV19,TGTGCCAGTAACGTGGTGAACACCGGGGAGCTGTTTTTT,CASNVVNTGELFF
17,NA,TRBJ2-5,TRBD1,TRBV27,TGTGCCAGCAGTTTAAGGTGGAGGACAGGGCAAGTGGAGACCCAGTACTTC,CASSLRWRTGQVETQYF
14,NA,TRBJ1-1,NA,TRBV12-3/TRBV12-4,TGTGCCAGCAGTTTTAGCAGGGATTTGACTGAAGCTTTCTTT,CASSFSRDLTEAFF
13,NA,TRBJ1-2,TRBD1,TRBV2,TGTGCCAGCAGTGCAACAGGGGGGAATGGCTACACCTTC,CASSATGGNGYTF
14,NA,TRBJ2-7,TRBD1,TRBV12-3/TRBV12-4,TGTGCCAGCAGTTCCTGGGACAGATCCTACGAGCAGTACTTC,CASSSWDRSYEQYF
15,NA,TRBJ2-1,NA,TRBV6-5,TGTGCCAGCAGCCCCGTTAGAATCTCCTACAATGAGCAGTTCTTC,CASSPVRISYNEQFF
15,NA,TRBJ1-6,TRBD1,TRBV3-1,TGTGCCAGCAGCCCAAGACAGGGGGCGGATTCACCCCTCCACTTT,CASSPRQGADSPLHF
16,NA,TRBJ2-2,NA,TRBV18,TGTGCCAGCTCATCTGGGACACCCGCGAACACCGGGGAGCTGTTTTTT,CASSSGTPANTGELFF
15,NA,TRBJ2-7,TRBD2,TRBV18,TGTGCCAGCTCCCTGACTAGCGGGCCGTCCTACGAGCAGTACTTC,CASSLTSGPSYEQYF
15,NA,TRBJ1-5,NA,TRBV20-1,TGCAGTGCGGTAGACTGGACTTATAGCAATCAGCCCCAGCATTTT,CSAVDWTYSNQPQHF
15,NA,TRBJ1-1,NA,TRBV20-1,TGCAGTGCTAAGGCACCGCTCCTCTTGAACACTGAAGCTTTCTTT,CSAKAPLLLNTEAFF
12,once,TRBJ1-5,NA,TRBV12-3/TRBV12-4,TGTGCCAGCAGTTACTGGGGGCAGCCCCAGCATTTT,CASSYWGQPQHF
12,NA,TRBJ2-2,TRBD1,TRBV5-4,TGTGCCGGGACAGGGAGCACCGGGGAGCTGTTTTTT,CAGTGSTGELFF
13,NA,TRBJ1-2,TRBD1,TRBV12-3/TRBV12-4,TGTGCCAGCAGTATGGACAGGACCTATGGCTACACCTTC,CASSMDRTYGYTF
11,NA,TRBJ2-7,NA,TRBV30,TGTGCCTTAGAAGGTCCCTACGAGCAGTACTTC,CALEGPYEQYF
13,NA,TRBJ1-2,NA,TRBV5-6,TGTGCCAGCAGCTCGACATGGAGCGTTGGCTACACCTTC,CASSSTWSVGYTF
14,once,TRBJ2-2,NA,TRBV2,TGTGCCAGCAGTGTGGAGACAGATCCCGGGGAGCTGTTTTTT,CASSVETDPGELFF
15,NA,TRBJ2-7,NA,TRBV18,TGTGCCAGCTCACTAACCGGGACTCACTCCTACGAGCAGTACTTC,CASSLTGTHSYEQYF
14,NA,TRBJ1-1,TRBD1,TRBV3-1,TGTGCCAGCAGTCGACAGGGGGTTTTCACTGAAGCTTTCTTT,CASSRQGVFTEAFF
11,NA,TRBJ2-5,NA,TRBV2,TGTGCCAGCAGTGAAGCGCTTCAGACCGTATTC,CASSEALQTVF
11,NA,TRBJ2-3,NA,TRBV6-2/TRBV6-3,TGTGCCAGCACCGAACTCGATACGCAGTATTTT,CASTELDTQYF
15,NA,TRBJ2-5,NA,TRBV5-4,TGTGCCAGCAGCTCAACGAGGGGGGATGTGGAGACCCAGTACTTC,CASSSTRGDVETQYF
17,NA,TRBJ1-2,TRBD1,TRBV5-4,TGTGCCAGCAGCTTGGGCCCAAATGACAGGGATAGCTATGGCTACACCTTC,CASSLGPNDRDSYGYTF
16,NA,TRBJ2-1,TRBD2,TRBV29-1,TGCAGCGCCCAGTCCCCGGGACTAGATACCTACAATGAGCAGTTCTTC,CSAQSPGLDTYNEQFF
14,NA,TRBJ1-2,TRBD1,TRBV9,TGTGCCAGCAGCACTTCGACAGGGAACTATGGCTACACCTTC,CASSTSTGNYGYTF
15,NA,TRBJ2-6,NA,TRBV9,TGTGCCAGCGGCTATTTGACCTCTGGGGCCAACGTCCTGACTTTC,CASGYLTSGANVLTF
16,NA,TRBJ1-6,NA,TRBV5-4,TGTGCCAGCAGCTCAGCAGGGAGCTCCTATAATTCACCCCTCCACTTT,CASSSAGSSYNSPLHF
16,NA,TRBJ2-1,NA,TRBV20-1,TGCAGTGCTAGGGTGTCAGGCGGCGGGATGAGGAATGAGCAGTTCTTC,CSARVSGGGMRNEQFF
15,NA,TRBJ1-2,NA,TRBV12-3/TRBV12-4,TGTGCCAGCAGTTTAACAGGGCCTTATAACTATGGCTACACCTTC,CASSLTGPYNYGYTF
13,NA,TRBJ1-4,NA,TRBV5-6,TGTGCCAGCAGCTTGGTGGTGGAAGAAAAACTGTTTTTT,CASSLVVEEKLFF
15,NA,TRBJ1-1,NA,TRBV4-3,TGCGCCAGCAGCCAAAGGGGCAGGGCGGGCACTGAAGCTTTCTTT,CASSQRGRAGTEAFF
12,NA,TRBJ1-2,NA,TRBV11-2,TGTGCCAGCAGCTTAGGGCAAAGGGGCTACACCTTC,CASSLGQRGYTF
16,NA,TRBJ2-7,NA,TRBV4-2,TGTGCCAGCAGCCAAGTGTGCCCTGTCTCTATGTACGAGCAGTACTTC,CASSQVCPVSMYEQYF
12,NA,TRBJ1-2,NA,TRBV24-1,TGTGCCACCAGTGATTTGAACTATGGCTACACCTTC,CATSDLNYGYTF
13,NA,TRBJ2-3,NA,TRBV5-1,TGCGCCAGCAGCTTGGGATCGGGAGATACGCAGTATTTT,CASSLGSGDTQYF
14,NA,TRBJ1-2,NA,TRBV24-1,TGTGCCACCAGTGGAGGAGGGCAGGGCTATGGCTACACCTTC,CATSGGGQGYGYTF
14,NA,TRBJ1-2,NA,TRBV5-1,TGCGCCAGCAGCTTGTTAGGGAAAAACTATGGCTACACCTTC,CASSLLGKNYGYTF
15,NA,TRBJ2-2,NA,TRBV7-2,TGTGCCAGCAGCTTAGTTGGCTCGAACACCGGGGAGCTGTTTTTT,CASSLVGSNTGELFF
15,NA,TRBJ2-1,TRBD1,TRBV2,TGTGCCAGCAGTCCTGACAGGGGGCCGGTCGATGAGCAGTTCTTC,CASSPDRGPVDEQFF
15,NA,TRBJ1-4,NA,TRBV18,TGTGCCAGCTCACCAGTCGCGGCGGGGAATGAAAAACTGTTTTTT,CASSPVAAGNEKLFF
14,NA,TRBJ1-3,TRBD1,TRBV9,TGTGCCAGCAGCGGAGGGACAGTTGGAAACACCATATATTTT,CASSGGTVGNTIYF
13,NA,TRBJ2-3,NA,TRBV10-3,TGTGCCATCAGTGAGTCGGGGGCAGATACGCAGTATTTT,CAISESGADTQYF
13,once,TRBJ2-3,NA,TRBV2,TGTGCCAGCAGTGACGAGACTAGAAGCCCGCAGTATTTT,CASSDETRSPQYF
15,NA,TRBJ1-6,TRBD1,TRBV12-3/TRBV12-4,TGTGCCAGCAGGCCCGGTGGGACAGGGACATCACCCCTCCACTTT,CASRPGGTGTSPLHF
16,NA,TRBJ2-7,NA,TRBV10-3,TGTGCCATCAGTGATCCTATGACAGGTGACGCCTACGAGCAGTACTTC,CAISDPMTGDAYEQYF
15,once,TRBJ2-7,TRBD2,TRBV7-2,TGTGCCAGCAGCTTTTCTAGCGGCCCCTCCTACGAGCAGTACTTC,CASSFSSGPSYEQYF
12,NA,TRBJ2-5,NA,TRBV20-1,TGCAGTGCCCGGAGGGGGAGGGAGACCCAGTACTTC,CSARRGRETQYF
12,NA,TRBJ2-5,NA,TRBV20-1,TGCAGTGCTAGAACAGGGTTGGAGACCCAGTACTTC,CSARTGLETQYF
13,NA,TRBJ1-1,NA,TRBV18,TGTGCCAGCTCACCACCGTCGAGTGCTGAAGCTTTCTTT,CASSPPSSAEAFF
16,once,TRBJ1-2,TRBD1,TRBV4-3,TGCGCCAGCAGCAAAATAGGACAGGGGGCGATCTATGGCTACACCTTC,CASSKIGQGAIYGYTF
16,NA,TRBJ2-5,TRBD2,TRBV5-1,TGCGCCAGCATCCTGGGGACTAGCGGAATACAGGAGACCCAGTACTTC,CASILGTSGIQETQYF
15,NA,TRBJ1-2,TRBD1,TRBV7-2,TGTGCCAGCAGCCCCGGACAGGGGGGAAACTATGGCTACACCTTC,CASSPGQGGNYGYTF
13,NA,TRBJ1-1,NA,TRBV7-9,TGTGCCAGCAGCTCTTACTTCAACACTGAAGCTTTCTTT,CASSSYFNTEAFF
14,NA,TRBJ2-1,NA,TRBV19,TGTGCCAGTAGTATGGACGGGTACTACAATGAGCAGTTCTTC,CASSMDGYYNEQFF
13,NA,TRBJ1-2,TRBD1,TRBV18,TGTGCCAGCTCACGGGACAGTAACTATGGCTACACCTTC,CASSRDSNYGYTF
14,NA,TRBJ2-1,NA,TRBV6-6,TGTGCCAGCAGTTACGAGGGAGGGGGCTTTGAGCAGTTCTTC,CASSYEGGGFEQFF
16,NA,TRBJ2-7,TRBD2,TRBV3-1,TGTGCCAGCAGCCAAGATGTACTAGCGGTTCGGTACGAGCAGTACTTC,CASSQDVLAVRYEQYF